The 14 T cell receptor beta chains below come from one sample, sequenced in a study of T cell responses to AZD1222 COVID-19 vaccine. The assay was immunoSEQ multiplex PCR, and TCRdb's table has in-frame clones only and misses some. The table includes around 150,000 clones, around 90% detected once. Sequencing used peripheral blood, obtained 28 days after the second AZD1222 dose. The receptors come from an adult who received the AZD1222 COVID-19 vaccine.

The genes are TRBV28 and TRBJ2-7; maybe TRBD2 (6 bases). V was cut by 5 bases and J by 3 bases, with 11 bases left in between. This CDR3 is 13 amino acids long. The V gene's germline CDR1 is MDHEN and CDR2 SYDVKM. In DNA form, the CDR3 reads TGTGCCAGCAGTACGGGACTTTACTACGAGCAGTACTTC. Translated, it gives CASSTGLYYEQYF.

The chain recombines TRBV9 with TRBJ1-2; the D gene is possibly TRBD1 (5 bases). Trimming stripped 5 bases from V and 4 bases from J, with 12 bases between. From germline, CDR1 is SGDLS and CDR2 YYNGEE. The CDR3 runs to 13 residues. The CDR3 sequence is CASRGESSYGYTF. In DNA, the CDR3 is TGTGCCAGCAGGGGGGAGTCAAGCTATGGCTACACCTTC.

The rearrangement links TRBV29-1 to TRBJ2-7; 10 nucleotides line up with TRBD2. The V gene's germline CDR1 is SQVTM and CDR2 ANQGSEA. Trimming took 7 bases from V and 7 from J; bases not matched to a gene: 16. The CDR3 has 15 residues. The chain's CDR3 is CSATFGASGRREQYF. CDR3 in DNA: TGCAGCGCTACTTTTGGGGCTAGCGGGAGACGTGAGCAGTACTTC.

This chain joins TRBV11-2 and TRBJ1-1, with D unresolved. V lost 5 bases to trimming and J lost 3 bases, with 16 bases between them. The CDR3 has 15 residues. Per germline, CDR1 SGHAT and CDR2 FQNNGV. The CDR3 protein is CASSQGREWDTEAFF. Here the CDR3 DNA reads TGTGCCAGCAGCCAAGGGCGAGAGTGGGACACTGAAGCTTTCTTT.

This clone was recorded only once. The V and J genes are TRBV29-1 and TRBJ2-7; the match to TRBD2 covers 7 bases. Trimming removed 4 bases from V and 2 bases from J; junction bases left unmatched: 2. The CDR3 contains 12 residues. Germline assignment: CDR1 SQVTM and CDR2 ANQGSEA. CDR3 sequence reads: CSVAGGAYEQYF. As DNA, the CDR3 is TGCAGCGTTGCTGGGGGGGCCTACGAGCAGTACTTC.

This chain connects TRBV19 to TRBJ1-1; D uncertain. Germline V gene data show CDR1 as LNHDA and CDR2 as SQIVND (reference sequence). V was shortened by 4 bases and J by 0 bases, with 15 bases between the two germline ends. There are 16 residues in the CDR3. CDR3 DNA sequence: TGTGCCAGTAGTACTCGGAGGTCGGATATGAACACTGAAGCTTTCTTT. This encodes CASSTRRSDMNTEAFF. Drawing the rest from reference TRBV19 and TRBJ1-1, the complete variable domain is DGGITQSPKYLFRKEGQNVTLSCEQNLNHDAMYWYRQDPGQGLRLIYYSQIVNDFQKGDIAEGYSVSREKKESFPLTVTSAQKNPTAFYLCASSTRRSDMNTEAFFGQGTRLTVV.

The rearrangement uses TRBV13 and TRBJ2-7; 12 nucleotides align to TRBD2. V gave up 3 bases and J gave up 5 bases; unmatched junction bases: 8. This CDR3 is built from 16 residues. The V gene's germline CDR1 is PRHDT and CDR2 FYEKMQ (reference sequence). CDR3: CASSLLAGGPNDEQYF. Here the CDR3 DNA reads TGTGCCAGCAGCTTGCTAGCGGGAGGGCCTAACGACGAGCAGTACTTC. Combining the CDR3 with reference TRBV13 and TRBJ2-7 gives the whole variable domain AAGVIQSPRHLIKEKRETATLKCYPIPRHDTVYWYQQGPGQDPQFLISFYEKMQSDKGSIPDRFSAQQFSDYHSELNMSSLELGDSALYFCASSLLAGGPNDEQYFGPGTRLTVT.

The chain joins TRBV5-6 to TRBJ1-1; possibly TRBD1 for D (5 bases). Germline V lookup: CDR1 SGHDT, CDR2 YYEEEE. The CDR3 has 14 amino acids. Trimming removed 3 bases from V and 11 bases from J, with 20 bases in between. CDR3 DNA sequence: TGTGCCAGCAGCTCGGGACCGCCAGTGGTACAGGCTTTCTTT. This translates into CASSSGPPVVQAFF. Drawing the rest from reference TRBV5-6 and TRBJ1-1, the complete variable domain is DAGVTQSPTHLIKTRGQQVTLRCSPKSGHDTVSWYQQALGQGPQFIFQYYEEEERQRGNFPDRFSGHQFPNYSSELNVNALLLGDSALYLCASSSGPPVVQAFFGQGTRLTVV.

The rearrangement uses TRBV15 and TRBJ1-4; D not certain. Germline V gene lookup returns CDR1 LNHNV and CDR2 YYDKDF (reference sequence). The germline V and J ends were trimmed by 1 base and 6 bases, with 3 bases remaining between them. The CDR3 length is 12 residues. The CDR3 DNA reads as TGTGCCACCAGCAGAGTTGATGAAAAACTGTTTTTT. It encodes CATSRVDEKLFF.

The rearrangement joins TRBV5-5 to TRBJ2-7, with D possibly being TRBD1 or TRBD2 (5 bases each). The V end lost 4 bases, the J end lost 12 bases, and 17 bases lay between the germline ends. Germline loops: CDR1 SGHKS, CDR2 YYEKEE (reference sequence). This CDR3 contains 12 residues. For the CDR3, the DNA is TGTGCCAGCAGCCCTTGGGGGTCGATCCGGTACTTC. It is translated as CASSPWGSIRYF.

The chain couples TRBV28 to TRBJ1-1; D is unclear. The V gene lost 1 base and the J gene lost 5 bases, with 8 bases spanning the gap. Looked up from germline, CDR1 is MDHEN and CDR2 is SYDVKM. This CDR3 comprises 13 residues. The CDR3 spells CASSLLGTTEAFF. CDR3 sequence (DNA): TGTGCCAGCAGTTTATTGGGCACAACTGAAGCTTTCTTT.

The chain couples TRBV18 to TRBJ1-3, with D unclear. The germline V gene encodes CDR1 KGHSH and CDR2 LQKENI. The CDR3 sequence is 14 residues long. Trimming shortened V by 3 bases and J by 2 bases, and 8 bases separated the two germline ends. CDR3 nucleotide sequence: TGTGCCAGCTCACCGGCAGACCCTGGAAACACCATATATTTT. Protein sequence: CASSPADPGNTIYF.

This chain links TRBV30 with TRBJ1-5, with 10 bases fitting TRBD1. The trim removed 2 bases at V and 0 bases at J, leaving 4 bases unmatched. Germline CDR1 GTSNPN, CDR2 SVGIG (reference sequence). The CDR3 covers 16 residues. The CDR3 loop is CAWSRTGGLSNQPQHF. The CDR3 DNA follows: TGTGCCTGGAGTCGGACAGGGGGGCTTAGCAATCAGCCCCAGCATTTT.

The CDR3 region is CSVRAGVSTGELFF. For the CDR3, the DNA is TGCAGCGTCAGAGCGGGAGTGAGCACCGGGGAGCTGTTTTTT. V is TRBV29-1 and J is TRBJ2-2, with TRBD2 matching over 8 bases. Germline CDR1 and CDR2: SQVTM and ANQGSEA. The trim removed 6 bases at V and 4 bases at J, leaving 7 bases unmatched. There are 14 residues in the CDR3.